These T cell receptor beta chains were read from a single sample in a study of blood T cell repertoires in COVID-19. TCRdb's copy holds only in-frame clones and misses some; the assay was immunoSEQ multiplex PCR. The sample lists nearly 400,000 clones, 89% occurring once. The sequencing sample was made of PBMCs or T cells enriched from blood (not recorded which). The receptors shown here come from a woman aged 30 to 39 who had recovered from COVID-19. CDR3s include the opening cysteine and the closing phenylalanine or tryptophan. The order of the fields is J gene, D gene, V gene, CDR3 protein, CDR3 DNA. D genes are given only for firm matches.

j_call: TRBJ1-3
d_call: TRBD1
v_call: TRBV20-1
cdr3_aa: CSASTDRGSGNTIYF
cdr3_nt: TGCAGTGCTAGTACGGACAGGGGCTCTGGAAACACCATATATTTT

j_call: TRBJ1-1
d_call: NA
v_call: TRBV6-5
cdr3_aa: CASSYDAGTEAFF
cdr3_nt: TGTGCCAGCAGTTATGACGCGGGGACTGAAGCTTTCTTT

j_call: TRBJ2-7
d_call: TRBD2
v_call: TRBV5-6
cdr3_aa: CASSLIGLAGPEQYF
cdr3_nt: TGTGCCAGCAGCTTGATAGGACTAGCGGGACCCGAGCAGTACTTC

j_call: TRBJ2-1
d_call: TRBD1
v_call: TRBV11-2
cdr3_aa: CASSPRDRSYNEQFF
cdr3_nt: TGTGCCAGCAGCCCCCGGGACAGATCATACAATGAGCAGTTCTTC

j_call: TRBJ2-1
d_call: NA
v_call: TRBV6-1
cdr3_aa: CASSEYQGLFF
cdr3_nt: TGTGCCAGCAGTGAATATCAGGGTCTGTTCTTC

j_call: TRBJ2-7
d_call: NA
v_call: TRBV9
cdr3_aa: CASSVASGDYEQYF
cdr3_nt: TGTGCCAGCAGCGTGGCATCGGGGGACTACGAGCAGTACTTC

j_call: TRBJ2-5
d_call: NA
v_call: TRBV11-2
cdr3_aa: CASSPLQGSGETQYF
cdr3_nt: TGTGCCAGCAGCCCGCTACAGGGATCCGGAGAGACCCAGTACTTC

j_call: TRBJ2-1
d_call: NA
v_call: TRBV4-2
cdr3_aa: CASSSGLELYNEQFF
cdr3_nt: TGTGCCAGCAGCTCAGGGCTAGAACTTTACAATGAGCAGTTCTTC

j_call: TRBJ1-2
d_call: TRBD1
v_call: TRBV25-1
cdr3_aa: CASSEQGVGYGYTF
cdr3_nt: TGTGCCAGCAGTGAGCAGGGGGTTGGCTATGGCTACACCTTC

j_call: TRBJ1-1
d_call: NA
v_call: TRBV24-1
cdr3_aa: CATSGLTGGRTEAFF
cdr3_nt: TGTGCCACCAGTGGTCTGACGGGAGGGAGAACTGAAGCTTTCTTT

j_call: TRBJ1-1
d_call: NA
v_call: TRBV19
cdr3_aa: CASSTRDNEAFF
cdr3_nt: TGTGCCAGTAGTACCCGGGACAACGAGGCTTTCTTT

j_call: TRBJ2-2
d_call: TRBD2
v_call: TRBV2
cdr3_aa: CASSATMLGLAGGSGELFF
cdr3_nt: TGTGCCAGCAGCGCAACTATGCTGGGACTAGCGGGAGGATCCGGGGAGCTGTTTTTT

j_call: TRBJ1-2
d_call: NA
v_call: TRBV7-9
cdr3_aa: CASSRIEGLVTF
cdr3_nt: TGTGCCAGCAGCCGCATTGAGGGTCTGGTAACCTTC